The sequence of this TCR beta chain was determined in a study of blood T cell repertoires in COVID-19. Study summary: The samples span acute and convalescent COVID-19 from the United States, Italy and Spain. Nucleic acid was either cDNA or gDNA, and it came from T cells, B-cell-depleted T cells, or PBMCs.

The germline V gene encodes CDR1 LGHNA and CDR2 YSLEER. This CDR3 contains 18 residues. Trimming took off 0 bases at V and 0 bases at J, with 15 bases between the two ends. Original methodology: Estimation of nucleated cell counts relied on the amplification of reference gene primers. Only in-frame clones appear in the TCRdb table, and some are missing; sequencing was by immunoSEQ multiplex PCR. The D gene and trimming were derived from the DNA, and the V and J assignments and clone size from that table. In the table there are about 55,000 clones, roughly 87% of which are singletons. The receptor comes from a human donor with active COVID-19. The donor label of this sample is uncertain. The chain links TRBV4-3 to TRBJ2-4, with D unresolved. Input material: peripheral blood. CDR3 in amino acids: CASSQEFRQPLAKNIQYF. The CDR3 nucleotides are TGCGCCAGCAGCCAAGAATTCAGGCAGCCTTTAGCCAAAAACATTCAGTACTTC.